The T cell receptor beta chain under discussion was sequenced for a study of T cells in Graves' hyperthyroidism and ophthalmopathy. Study results and limitations: Median prediction lead before ophthalmopathy onset was around seven months with the model. In the blood, most expanded thyroid clonotypes above 0.001 appeared as well.

Germline CDR1 and CDR2: GTSNPN and SVGIG (reference sequence). V lost 0 bases to trimming and J lost 6 bases, with 9 bases between them. The CDR3 spans 12 residues. TCR beta CDR3 regions were amplified from RNA transcripts. An initial round of RT-PCR targeting the TCR CDR3 relied on the HTBI primer set. In TCRdb, the multiplex PCR reads were re-called with MiXCR into one record per CDR3 protein. The table includes a few hundred thousand distinct CDR3 sequences, 16% detected once. Exclusions: uncontrolled infection, other autoimmune disease, pregnancy, lactation. This clonotype was detected ten times or more. The antigen is unknown.

The receptor was isolated from a woman aged 25 to 45 with Graves' ophthalmopathy. The sequencing sample was made of blood. The chain couples TRBV30 to TRBJ2-7; D uncertain. CDR3 nucleotides: TGTGCCTGGAGTGTAGCACCGGCCGAGCAGTACTTC. It yields the protein CAWSVAPAEQYF.